The 10 T cell receptor beta chains reported below all come from one sample, sequenced in a study of molecular identifiers for immune sequencing clone quantification. Each CDR3 protein gets one entry after TCRdb re-called the PCR reads with MiXCR. The sample carries roughly 86,000 distinct CDR3 sequences, 19% recorded once. Sequenced input: naive CD8+ T cells from blood, with Jurkat cell RNA spiked in. Documented subset: FACS-sorted CD8+CD4-CCR7+CD45RA+ naive T cells. These receptors were taken from a human donor in good health. Some libraries in this study had Jurkat cell RNA spiked in.

At least ten counts were recorded for this clonotype. The V call is TRBV19, the J call TRBJ2-2; TRBD1 aligns across 9 bases. J lost 0 bases, V lost 4 bases, and 6 bases had no gene match. The CDR3 runs to 17 residues. CDR1 LNHDA and CDR2 SQIVND come from the germline V gene (reference sequence). This chain's CDR3 is CASSTTGQGSNTGELFF. The CDR3 DNA reads TGTGCCAGTAGTACTACGGGACAGGGCTCGAACACCGGGGAGCTGTTTTTT.

This clonotype was seen many times. The rearrangement joins TRBV6-5 to TRBJ1-5, with no clear D. Per germline, CDR1 MNHEY and CDR2 SVGAGI. V lost 2 bases to trimming and J lost 10 bases, with 15 bases between them. This CDR3 is 14 amino acids long. The CDR3 loop is CASSYTAALQPQHF. The CDR3 DNA is TGTGCCAGCAGTTACACGGCAGCCCTTCAACCCCAGCATTTT.

The DNA for the CDR3 is TGTGCCAGCAGTTATACCGATAATTCACCCCTCCACTTT. This encodes CASSYTDNSPLHF. The chain combines TRBV6-5 with TRBJ1-6; D ambiguous. V shed 3 bases and J shed 5 bases, with 5 bases lying between them. Germline values: CDR1 MNHEY, CDR2 SVGAGI. This CDR3 has 13 amino acids.

There are many counts of this clonotype. The chain recombines TRBV19 with TRBJ2-1; unclear D gene. Germline CDR1 and CDR2: LNHDA and SQIVND (reference sequence). This CDR3 spans 15 amino acids. Trimming took off 3 bases at V and 0 bases at J, with 9 bases between the two ends. The DNA for the CDR3 is TGTGCCAGTAGTATTGACTCGTACTCCTACAATGAGCAGTTCTTC. Its protein is CASSIDSYSYNEQFF.

The chain recombines TRBV5-1 with TRBJ1-1; tentative D call: TRBD1 (5 bases). CDR3 size: 13 residues. V was cut by 3 bases and J by 3 bases, with 9 bases left in between. The germline V gene encodes CDR1 SGHRS and CDR2 YFSETQ. The CDR3 DNA follows: TGCGCCAGCAGCTCGGGGGGGGACACTGAAGCTTTCTTT. This codes for CASSSGGDTEAFF.

V and J are TRBV9 and TRBJ1-5; no reliable D call. The CDR3 covers 13 residues. The V gene lost 2 bases and the J gene lost 4 bases, with 7 bases spanning the gap. Germline V gene sequence: CDR1 SGDLS, CDR2 YYNGEE. DNA of the CDR3: TGTGCCAGCAGCGTTGACGGGAATCAGCCCCAGCATTTT. This gives the protein CASSVDGNQPQHF.

At least ten counts were recorded for this clonotype. This chain connects TRBV12-3 or TRBV12-4 to TRBJ2-3; 15 nucleotides line up with TRBD2. V lost 4 bases to trimming and J lost 3 bases; unmatched junction nucleotides: 11. The CDR3 has 19 residues. DNA of the CDR3: TGTGCCAGCAGTTCGGGGACTAGCGGGGGGTCTATCGAAACAGATACGCAGTATTTT. Translation: CASSSGTSGGSIETDTQYF.

This clonotype appeared a few times. The chain employs TRBV7-9 and TRBJ1-2, with a possible D match to TRBD1 (5 bases). The length of the CDR3 is 16 residues. The V gene's germline CDR1 is SEHNR and CDR2 FQNEAQ (reference sequence). V was trimmed by 1 base and J by 4 bases, leaving 16 bases between them. CDR3 bases: TGTGCCAGCAGCTTAGATGTTGACAGCCGAATCTATGGCTACACCTTC. This encodes CASSLDVDSRIYGYTF.

This clonotype has ten or more counts. The chain combines TRBV4-3 with TRBJ2-2; perhaps TRBD1 as D (5 bases). The CDR3 is made up of 15 amino acids. V lost 1 base and J lost 1, with 7 bases in between. Germline values: CDR1 LGHNA, CDR2 YSLEER. The CDR3 DNA is TGCGCCAGCAGCCAAGTACAGGAGAACACCGGGGAGCTGTTTTTT. Translation gives CASSQVQENTGELFF.

In this sample, this clonotype turned up many times. The chain combines TRBV9 with TRBJ2-3; no definite D call. The CDR3 totals 12 residues. Germline V gene sequence: CDR1 SGDLS, CDR2 YYNGEE. V was clipped by 0 bases and J by 4 bases, with 3 bases between them. CDR3 loop: CASSVVADTQYF. In DNA form, the CDR3 reads TGTGCCAGCAGCGTAGTGGCAGATACGCAGTATTTT.